A single T cell receptor (beta chain) is shown here with its context. The sample belongs to a study of cytomegalovirus exposure and HLA in healthy donors. Method: immunoSEQ multiplex PCR; TCRdb's copy keeps in-frame clones and lacks some. The data hold 90,000 to 150,000 clones, with around nine tenths observed a single time. The CDR3 totals 14 residues. Trimming pared 5 bases from V and 1 base from J, leaving 11 bases between. Germline V gene lookup returns CDR1 SGHVS and CDR2 FNYEAQ. This clonotype was obtained from a woman aged 18-29 years in good health and CMV-seropositive. The rearrangement links TRBV7-6 to TRBJ1-2; D uncertain. What was sequenced was PBMCs. CDR3 DNA sequence: TGTGCCAGCAGCAACCCCGCCAGTAACTATGGCTACACCTTC. It codes for CASSNPASNYGYTF.